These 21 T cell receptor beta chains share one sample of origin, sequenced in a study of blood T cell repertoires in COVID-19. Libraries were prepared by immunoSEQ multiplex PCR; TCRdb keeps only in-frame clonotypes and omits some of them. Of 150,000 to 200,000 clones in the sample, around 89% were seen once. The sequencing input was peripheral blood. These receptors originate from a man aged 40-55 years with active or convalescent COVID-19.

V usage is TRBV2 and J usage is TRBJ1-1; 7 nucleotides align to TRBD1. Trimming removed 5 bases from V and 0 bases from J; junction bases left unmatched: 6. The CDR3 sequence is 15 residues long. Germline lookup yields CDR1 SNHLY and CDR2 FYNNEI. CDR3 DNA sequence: TGTGCCAGCAGTCCACCGGGACAGCTGAACACTGAAGCTTTCTTT. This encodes CASSPPGQLNTEAFF.

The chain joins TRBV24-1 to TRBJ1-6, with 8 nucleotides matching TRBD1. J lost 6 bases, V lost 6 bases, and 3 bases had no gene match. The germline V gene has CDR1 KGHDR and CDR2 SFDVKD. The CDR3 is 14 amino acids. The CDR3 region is CATSTGQGNSPLHF. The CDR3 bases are TGTGCCACCAGTACCGGACAGGGTAATTCACCCCTCCACTTT.

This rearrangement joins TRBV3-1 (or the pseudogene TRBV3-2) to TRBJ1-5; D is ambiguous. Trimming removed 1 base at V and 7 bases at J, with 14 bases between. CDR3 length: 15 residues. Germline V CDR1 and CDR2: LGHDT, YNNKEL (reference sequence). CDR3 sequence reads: CASSQGSSGEQPQHF. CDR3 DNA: TGTGCCAGCAGCCAAGGAAGCTCCGGGGAACAGCCCCAGCATTTT.

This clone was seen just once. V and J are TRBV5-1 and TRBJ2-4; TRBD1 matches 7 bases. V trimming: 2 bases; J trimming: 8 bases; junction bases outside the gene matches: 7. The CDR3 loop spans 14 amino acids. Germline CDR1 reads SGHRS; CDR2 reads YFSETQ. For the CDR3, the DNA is TGCGCCAGCAGCTTTGACAGGGTCGGGGACATTCAGTACTTC. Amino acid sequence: CASSFDRVGDIQYF. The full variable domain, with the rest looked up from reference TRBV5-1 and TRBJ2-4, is KAGVTQTPRYLIKTRGQQVTLSCSPISGHRSVSWYQQTPGQGLQFLFEYFSETQRNKGNFPGRFSGRQFSNSRSEMNVSTLELGDSALYLCASSFDRVGDIQYFGAGTRLSVL.

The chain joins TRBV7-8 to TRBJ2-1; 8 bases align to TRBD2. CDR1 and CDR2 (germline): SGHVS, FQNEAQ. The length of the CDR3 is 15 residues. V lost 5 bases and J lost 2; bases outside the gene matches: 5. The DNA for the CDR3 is TGTGCCAGCAGCCTACAGACTAGCGCCTACAATGAGCAGTTCTTC. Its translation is CASSLQTSAYNEQFF.

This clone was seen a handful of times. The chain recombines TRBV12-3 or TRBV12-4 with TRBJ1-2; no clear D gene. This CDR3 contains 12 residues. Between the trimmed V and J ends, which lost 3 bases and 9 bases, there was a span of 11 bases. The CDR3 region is CASSFAGLRYTF. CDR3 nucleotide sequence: TGTGCCAGCAGTTTTGCAGGTTTACGCTACACCTTC.

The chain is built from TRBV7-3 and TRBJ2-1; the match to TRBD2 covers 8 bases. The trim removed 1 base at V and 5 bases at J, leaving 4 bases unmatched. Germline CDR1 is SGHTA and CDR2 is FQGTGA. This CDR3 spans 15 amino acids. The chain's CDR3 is CASSLRVAGNNEQFF. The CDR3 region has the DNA TGTGCCAGCAGCTTAAGAGTAGCGGGGAACAATGAGCAGTTCTTC.

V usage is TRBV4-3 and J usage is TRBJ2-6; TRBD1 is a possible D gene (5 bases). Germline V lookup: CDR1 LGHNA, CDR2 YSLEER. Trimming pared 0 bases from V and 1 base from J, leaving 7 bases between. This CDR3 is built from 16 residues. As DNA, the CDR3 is TGCGCCAGCAGCCAAGATAGGGGATCTGGGGCCAACGTCCTGACTTTC. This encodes CASSQDRGSGANVLTF.

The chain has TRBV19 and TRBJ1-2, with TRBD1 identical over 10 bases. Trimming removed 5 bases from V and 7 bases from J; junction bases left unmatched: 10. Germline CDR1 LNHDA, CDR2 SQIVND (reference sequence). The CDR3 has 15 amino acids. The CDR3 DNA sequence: TGTGCCAGTAGTCCCGGGACAGGGGTTTTGTCTGGCTACACCTTC. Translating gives CASSPGTGVLSGYTF.

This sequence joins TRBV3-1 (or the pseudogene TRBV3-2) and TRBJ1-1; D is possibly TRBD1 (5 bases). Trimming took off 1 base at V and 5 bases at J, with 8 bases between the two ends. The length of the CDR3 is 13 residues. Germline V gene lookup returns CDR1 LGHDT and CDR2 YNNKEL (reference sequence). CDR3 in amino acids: CASSQGGGTEAFF. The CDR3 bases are TGTGCCAGCAGCCAAGGGGGGGGGACTGAAGCTTTCTTT.

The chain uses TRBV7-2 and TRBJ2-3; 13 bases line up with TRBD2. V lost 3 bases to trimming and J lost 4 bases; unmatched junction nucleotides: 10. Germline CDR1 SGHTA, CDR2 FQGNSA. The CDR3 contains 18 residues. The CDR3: CASSFLGLAGTVADTQYF. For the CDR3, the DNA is TGTGCCAGCAGCTTTCTGGGACTAGCGGGGACCGTGGCAGATACGCAGTATTTT.

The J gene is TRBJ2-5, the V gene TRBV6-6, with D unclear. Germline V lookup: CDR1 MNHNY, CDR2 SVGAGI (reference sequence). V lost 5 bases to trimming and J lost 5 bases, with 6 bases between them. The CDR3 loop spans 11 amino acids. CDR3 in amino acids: CASSHAETQYF. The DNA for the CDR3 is TGTGCCAGCAGTCACGCGGAGACCCAGTACTTC.

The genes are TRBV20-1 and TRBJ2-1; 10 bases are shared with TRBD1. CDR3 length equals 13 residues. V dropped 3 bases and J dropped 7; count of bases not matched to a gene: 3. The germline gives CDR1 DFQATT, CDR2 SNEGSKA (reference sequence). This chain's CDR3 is CSASRTGGNEQFF. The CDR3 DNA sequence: TGCAGTGCTAGTCGGACAGGGGGAAATGAGCAGTTCTTC.

This CDR3 is CASSAKSAGGYEQYF. In DNA, the CDR3 is TGTGCCAGCAGCGCCAAGTCGGCGGGGGGCTACGAGCAGTACTTC. The J gene is TRBJ2-7, the V gene TRBV11-2, with 8 bases identical to TRBD2. The V gene end was trimmed by 5 bases and the J gene end by 3 bases; junction bases not matched to a gene: 9. The CDR3 runs 15 residues. From germline, CDR1 is SGHAT and CDR2 FQNNGV. The full variable domain, its missing parts supplied by reference TRBV11-2 and TRBJ2-7, is EAGVAQSPRYKIIEKRQSVAFWCNPISGHATLYWYQQILGQGPKLLIQFQNNGVVDDSQLPKDRFSAERLKGVDSTLKIQPAKLEDSAVYLCASSAKSAGGYEQYFGPGTRLTVT.

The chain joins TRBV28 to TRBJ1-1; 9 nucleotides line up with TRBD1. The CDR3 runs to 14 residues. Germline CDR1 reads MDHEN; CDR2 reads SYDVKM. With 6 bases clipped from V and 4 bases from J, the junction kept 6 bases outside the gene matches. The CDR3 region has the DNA TGTGCCAGCAGATTTACAGGGGGCGCCACTGAAGCTTTCTTT. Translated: CASRFTGGATEAFF.

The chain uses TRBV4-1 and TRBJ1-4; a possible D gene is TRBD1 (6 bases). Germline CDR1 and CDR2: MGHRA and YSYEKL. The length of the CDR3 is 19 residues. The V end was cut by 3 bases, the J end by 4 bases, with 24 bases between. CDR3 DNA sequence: TGCGCCAGCAGCCAGACACCACCCCGAGGGGGTATCGGTAATGAAAAACTGTTTTTT. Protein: CASSQTPPRGGIGNEKLFF.

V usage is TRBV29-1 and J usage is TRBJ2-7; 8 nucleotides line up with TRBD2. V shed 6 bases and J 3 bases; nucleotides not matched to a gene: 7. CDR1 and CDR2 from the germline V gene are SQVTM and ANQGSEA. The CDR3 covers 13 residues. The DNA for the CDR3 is TGCAGCGTGAGTCCTAGCGGGCACTACGAGCAGTACTTC. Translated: CSVSPSGHYEQYF.

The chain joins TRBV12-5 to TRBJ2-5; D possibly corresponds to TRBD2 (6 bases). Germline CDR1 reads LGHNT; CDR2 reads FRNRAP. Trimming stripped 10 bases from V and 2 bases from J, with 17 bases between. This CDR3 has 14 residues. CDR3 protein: CATSRAGPQETQYF. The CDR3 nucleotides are TGTGCTACCTCCCGTGCGGGGCCACAAGAGACCCAGTACTTC.

CDR3 sequence (DNA): TGTGCTAGTGGTTTGGTACCGGGGGGATGGAATCAGCCCCAGCATTTT. Amino acid sequence: CASGLVPGGWNQPQHF. This chain uses TRBV12-5 with TRBJ1-5, with D possibly being TRBD1 (5 bases). The CDR3 extends over 16 amino acids. Trimming took 0 bases from V and 4 from J, leaving 13 bases between them. Germline CDR1 LGHNT, CDR2 FRNRAP.

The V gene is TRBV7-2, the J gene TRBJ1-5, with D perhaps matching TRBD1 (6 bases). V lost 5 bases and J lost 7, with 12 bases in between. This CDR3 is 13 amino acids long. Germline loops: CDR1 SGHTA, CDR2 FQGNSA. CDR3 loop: CASSGTGWQPQHF. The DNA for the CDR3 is TGTGCCAGCAGCGGTACAGGGTGGCAGCCCCAGCATTTT.

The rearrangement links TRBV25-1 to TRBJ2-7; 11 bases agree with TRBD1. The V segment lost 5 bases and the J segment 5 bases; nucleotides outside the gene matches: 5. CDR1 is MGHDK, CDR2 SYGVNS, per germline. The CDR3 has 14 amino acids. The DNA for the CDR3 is TGTGCCAGCAGTAAGGGACAGGGGGTCCACGAGCAGTACTTC. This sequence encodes CASSKGQGVHEQYF.